Given below is one TCR beta chain in context. Assay: immunoSEQ multiplex PCR; the TCRdb copy retains only in-frame clones and omits some. This sample carries approximately 420,000 clones, roughly nine tenths of them seen once, and the ten largest clones take roughly 3%. Trimming removed 4 bases from V and 3 bases from J, with 13 bases in between. Per the germline V gene, CDR1 is LGHNA and CDR2 is YSLEER. This CDR3 contains 14 residues. Treatment specified: roughly 19 received Ad26.COV2.S at low or high dose, single or two shots; roughly five received placebo; per-sample allocation not given. Repertoires come from day 63 after the first vaccine or placebo injection. The entry originates in a study of Ad26.COV2.S vaccination and SARS-CoV-2 variants.

This receptor was obtained from a person aged 18-60 years who received the Ad26.COV2.S COVID-19 vaccine or a placebo. The material was peripheral blood, obtained in a trial of Ad26.COV2.S vaccine versus placebo. V usage is TRBV4-3 and J usage is TRBJ2-7, with D possibly being TRBD1 (6 bases). The CDR3 DNA is TGCGCCAGCAGCCTTGAGAGGGGGTACTACGAGCAGTACTTC. Amino acid sequence: CASSLERGYYEQYF.